Below, 11 T cell receptor beta chains from the same sample are listed, as sequenced in a study of blood T cell repertoires in COVID-19. Produced via immunoSEQ multiplex PCR; TCRdb's table is partial and in-frame only. The top ten clones hold roughly 3.5% of a sample with more than 300,000 clones, around 90% of them seen once. Sequencing was performed on peripheral blood. The receptors shown here come from a woman between 18 and 30 years old who had recovered from COVID-19.

This clone was counted once. This chain links TRBV9 with TRBJ1-3, with D uncertain. Trimming took off 4 bases at V and 0 bases at J, with 8 bases between the two ends. The CDR3 extends over 14 amino acids. CDR1 and CDR2 from the germline V gene are SGDLS and YYNGEE. CDR3 amino acids: CASSREFSGNTIYF. The CDR3 region has the DNA TGTGCCAGCAGCCGCGAATTCTCTGGAAACACCATATATTTT. The full variable domain, completed using reference TRBV9 and TRBJ1-3, is DSGVTQTPKHLITATGQRVTLRCSPRSGDLSVYWYQQSLDQGLQFLIQYYNGEERAKGNILERFSAQQFPDLHSELNLSSLELGDSALYFCASSREFSGNTIYFGEGSWLTVV.

The chain employs TRBV6-2 or TRBV6-3 and TRBJ2-1; 12 nucleotides line up with TRBD2. The CDR3 length is 15 residues. Germline V gives CDR1 MNHEY, CDR2 SVGEGT. With 7 bases clipped from V and 4 bases from J, the junction kept 5 bases outside the gene matches. The CDR3, as DNA: TGTGCCAGCACCCCGACTAGCGGGAGTTACAATGAGCAGTTCTTC. Translated: CASTPTSGSYNEQFF.

V gene TRBV3-1 (or the pseudogene TRBV3-2) combines with J gene TRBJ2-5, with D perhaps TRBD2 (6 bases). Germline V gene data show CDR1 as LGHDT and CDR2 as YNNKEL (reference sequence). The V end lost 5 bases, the J end lost 5 bases, and 15 bases lay between the germline ends. The CDR3 contains 14 residues. The CDR3: CASSGWTRGETQYF. The CDR3 DNA reads as TGTGCCAGCAGCGGTTGGACCCGGGGGGAGACCCAGTACTTC.

This chain connects TRBV30 to TRBJ1-3; D call uncertain. The CDR3 contains 15 residues. Trimming stripped 0 bases from V and 0 bases from J, with 9 bases between. In germline, CDR1 is GTSNPN, CDR2 SVGIG (reference sequence). The CDR3 spells CAWSVPSHSGNTIYF. DNA for the CDR3: TGTGCCTGGAGTGTACCCAGTCACTCTGGAAACACCATATATTTT.

This chain connects TRBV7-9 to TRBJ1-2, with TRBD1 identical over 8 bases. Losses at the gene ends were 3 bases for V and 3 bases for J; bases not matched to a gene: 3. The V gene's germline CDR1 is SEHNR and CDR2 FQNEAQ (reference sequence). The CDR3 has 14 amino acids. CDR3 coding DNA: TGTGCCAGCAGCTTCCTGGACAGGGACTATGGCTACACCTTC. It is translated as CASSFLDRDYGYTF.

In its sample, this clone was seen a few times. The chain is built from TRBV5-8 and TRBJ1-2; weak D call: TRBD1 (6 bases). Germline CDR1 is SGHTS and CDR2 is YDEGEE. V lost 0 bases, J lost 7 bases, and 16 bases lay in between. The CDR3 covers 15 residues. For the CDR3, the DNA is TGTGCCAGCAGCTTGGTGTCGCAGGGGTTTAGTGGCTACACCTTC. This codes for CASSLVSQGFSGYTF.

The chain employs TRBV7-2 and TRBJ1-1; the D gene is possibly TRBD1 (6 bases). The length of the CDR3 is 12 residues. The V end was cut by 2 bases, the J end by 8 bases, with 9 bases between. Germline V gene data show CDR1 as SGHTA and CDR2 as FQGNSA. For the CDR3, the DNA is TGTGCCAGCAGCTTATGGGGGGGCGAAGCTTTCTTT. As protein: CASSLWGGEAFF.

Remarks on this clone: Other DNA sequences within the sample encode an identical CDR3. The chain employs TRBV9 and TRBJ1-1, with 8 bases that match TRBD1. This CDR3 region has 14 residues. The ends lost 0 bases at V and 5 bases at J; junction bases unmatched: 3. CDR1 SGDLS and CDR2 YYNGEE come from the germline V gene. The CDR3 nucleotides are TGTGCCAGCAGCGTAGGAACAGGGGGGACTGAAGCTTTCTTT. Protein product: CASSVGTGGTEAFF.

This clone was counted only a few times. This CDR3 is CSVEDRKANYGYTF. The DNA for the CDR3 is TGCAGCGTTGAAGACAGGAAAGCTAACTATGGCTACACCTTC. The chain uses TRBV29-1 and TRBJ1-2; D not certain. The CDR3 length is 14 residues. Germline V lookup: CDR1 SQVTM, CDR2 ANQGSEA. Trimming cost V 0 bases and J 0 bases, with 8 bases left between them. Based on the CDR3 plus reference TRBV29-1 and TRBJ1-2, the full variable domain is SAVISQKPSRDICQRGTSLTIQCQVDSQVTMMFWYRQQPGQSLTLIATANQGSEATYESGFVIDKFPISRPNLTFSTLTVSNMSPEDSSIYLCSVEDRKANYGYTFGSGTRLTVV.

J is TRBJ2-5 and V is TRBV30; 12 bases fit TRBD1. Trimming took 5 bases from V and 2 from J; bases not matched to a gene: 6. Germline-derived CDR1 and CDR2 are GTSNPN and SVGIG (reference sequence). The CDR3 is made up of 15 amino acids. The CDR3 loop is CAWGGQGAGQETQYF. DNA for the CDR3: TGTGCCTGGGGGGGACAGGGGGCTGGACAAGAGACCCAGTACTTC.

The V gene is TRBV5-3, the J gene TRBJ1-6; 8 positions match TRBD1. Being an ORF, TRBV5-3 has a function that is uncertain. This CDR3 contains 15 residues. V was pared by 4 bases and J by 2 bases, with 2 bases of the junction left unmatched. The CDR3 spells CARSDRGPYNSPLHF. CDR3 nucleotides: TGTGCCAGAAGCGACAGGGGCCCCTATAATTCACCCCTCCACTTT.